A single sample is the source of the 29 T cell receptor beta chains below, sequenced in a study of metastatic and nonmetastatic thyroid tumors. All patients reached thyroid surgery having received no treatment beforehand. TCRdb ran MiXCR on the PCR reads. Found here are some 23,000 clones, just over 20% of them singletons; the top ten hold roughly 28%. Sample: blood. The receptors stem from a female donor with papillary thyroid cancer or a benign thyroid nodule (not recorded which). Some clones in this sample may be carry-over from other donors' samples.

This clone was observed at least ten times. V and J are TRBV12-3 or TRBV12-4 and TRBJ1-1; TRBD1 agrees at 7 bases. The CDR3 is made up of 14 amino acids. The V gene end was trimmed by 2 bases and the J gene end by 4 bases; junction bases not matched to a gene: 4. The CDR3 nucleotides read TGTGCCAGCAGTTTACCTCCAGGGGGCACTGAAGCTTTCTTT. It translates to CASSLPPGGTEAFF.

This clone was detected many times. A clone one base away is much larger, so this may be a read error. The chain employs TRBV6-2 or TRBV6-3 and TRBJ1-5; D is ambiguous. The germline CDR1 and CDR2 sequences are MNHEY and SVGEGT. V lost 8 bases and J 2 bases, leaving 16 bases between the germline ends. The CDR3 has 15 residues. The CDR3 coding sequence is TGTGCCAGCGGTTCTACGAGAACGGGCAATCAGCCCCAGCATTTT. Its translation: CASGSTRTGNQPQHF.

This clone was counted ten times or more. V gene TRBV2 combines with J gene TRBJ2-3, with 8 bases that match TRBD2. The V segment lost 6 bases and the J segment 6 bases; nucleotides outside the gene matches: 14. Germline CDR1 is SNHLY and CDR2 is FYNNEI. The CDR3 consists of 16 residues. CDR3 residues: CASRQLAESDWDTQYF. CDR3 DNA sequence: TGTGCCAGCAGGCAACTAGCGGAGTCAGACTGGGATACGCAGTATTTT.

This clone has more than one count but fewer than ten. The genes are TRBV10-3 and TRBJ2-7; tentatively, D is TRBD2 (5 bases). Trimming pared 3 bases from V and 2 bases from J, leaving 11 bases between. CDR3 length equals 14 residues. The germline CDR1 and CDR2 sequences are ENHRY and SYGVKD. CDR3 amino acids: CAISDGTGTYEQYF. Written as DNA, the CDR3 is TGTGCCATCAGTGACGGTACCGGGACCTACGAGCAGTACTTC.

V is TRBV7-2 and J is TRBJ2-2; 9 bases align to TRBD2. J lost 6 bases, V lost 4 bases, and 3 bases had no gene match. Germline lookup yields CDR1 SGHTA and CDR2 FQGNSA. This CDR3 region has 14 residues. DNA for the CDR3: TGTGCCAGCAGCTGCAGCGGGAGGTCCGGGGAGCTGTTTTTT. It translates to CASSCSGRSGELFF.

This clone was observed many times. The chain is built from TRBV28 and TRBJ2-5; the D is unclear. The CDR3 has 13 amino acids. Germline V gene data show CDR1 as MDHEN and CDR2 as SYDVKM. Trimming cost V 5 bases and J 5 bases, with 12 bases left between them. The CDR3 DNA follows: TGTGCCAGCAGTGACTCCCCCCGGGAGACCCAGTACTTC. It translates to CASSDSPRETQYF.

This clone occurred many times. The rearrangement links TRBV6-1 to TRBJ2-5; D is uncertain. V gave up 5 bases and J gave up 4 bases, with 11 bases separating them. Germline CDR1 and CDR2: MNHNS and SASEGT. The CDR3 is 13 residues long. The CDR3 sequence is CASSPPWGETQYF. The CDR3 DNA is TGTGCCAGCAGTCCACCCTGGGGAGAGACCCAGTACTTC.

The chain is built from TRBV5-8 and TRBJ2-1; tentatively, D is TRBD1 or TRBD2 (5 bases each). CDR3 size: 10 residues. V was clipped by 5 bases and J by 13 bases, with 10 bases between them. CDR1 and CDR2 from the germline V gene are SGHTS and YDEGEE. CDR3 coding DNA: TGTGCCAGCAGGGGACGCCAACAGTTCTTC. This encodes CASRGRQQFF.

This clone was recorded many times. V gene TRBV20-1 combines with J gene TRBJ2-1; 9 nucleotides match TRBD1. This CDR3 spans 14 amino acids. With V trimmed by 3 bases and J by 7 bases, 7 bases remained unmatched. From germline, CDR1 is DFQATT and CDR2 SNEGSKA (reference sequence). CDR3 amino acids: CSASTGTGQNEQFF. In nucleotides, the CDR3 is TGCAGTGCTAGTACCGGGACAGGGCAGAATGAGCAGTTCTTC.

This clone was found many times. The CDR3 sequence: CSASRDEKLFF. As DNA, the CDR3 is TGCAGTGCTAGTAGGGATGAAAAACTGTTTTTT. The V gene is TRBV20-1, the J gene TRBJ1-4; D gene ambiguous. Trimming pared 3 bases from V and 6 bases from J, leaving 5 bases between. The CDR3 has 11 amino acids. Germline loops: CDR1 DFQATT, CDR2 SNEGSKA (reference sequence).

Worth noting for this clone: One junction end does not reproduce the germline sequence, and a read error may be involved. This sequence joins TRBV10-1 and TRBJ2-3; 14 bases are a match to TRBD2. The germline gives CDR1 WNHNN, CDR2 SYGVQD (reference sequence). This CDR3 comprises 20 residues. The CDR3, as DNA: TGCGCCAGCAGTGGTGGGACTAGCGGGAGCGTCTCCCCTAGCACATATACGCAGTATTTT. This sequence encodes CASSGGTSGSVSPSTYTQYF.

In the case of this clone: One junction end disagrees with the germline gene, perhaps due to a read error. The CDR3 DNA sequence: TGCGCCAGCAGTGGGTCGATGGGGATCGAGCATTACTTT. Translation: CASSGSMGIEHYF. This chain connects TRBV10-2 to TRBJ2-7; D gene unclear. The CDR3 sequence is 13 residues long. The germline V gene has CDR1 WSHSY and CDR2 SAAADI.

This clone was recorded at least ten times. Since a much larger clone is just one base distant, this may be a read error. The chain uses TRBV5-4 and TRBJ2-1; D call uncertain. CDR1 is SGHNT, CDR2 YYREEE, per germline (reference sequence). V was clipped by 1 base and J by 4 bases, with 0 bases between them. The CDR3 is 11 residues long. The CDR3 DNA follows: TGTGCCAGCAGCTTGTACAATGAGCAGTTCTTC. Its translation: CASSLYNEQFF.

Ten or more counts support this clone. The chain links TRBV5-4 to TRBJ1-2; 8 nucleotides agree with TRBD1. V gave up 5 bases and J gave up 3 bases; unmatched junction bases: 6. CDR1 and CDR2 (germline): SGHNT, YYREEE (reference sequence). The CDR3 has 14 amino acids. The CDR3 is CASSFDRGDYGYTF. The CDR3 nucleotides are TGTGCCAGCAGTTTCGACAGGGGTGACTATGGCTACACCTTC.

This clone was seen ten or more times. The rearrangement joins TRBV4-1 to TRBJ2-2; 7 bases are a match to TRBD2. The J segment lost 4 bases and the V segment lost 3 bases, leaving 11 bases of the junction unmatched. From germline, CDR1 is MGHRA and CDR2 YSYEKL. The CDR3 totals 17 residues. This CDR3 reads CASSQLAGAGSTGELFF. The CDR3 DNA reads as TGCGCCAGCAGCCAGCTGGCGGGAGCGGGTTCCACCGGGGAGCTGTTTTTT.

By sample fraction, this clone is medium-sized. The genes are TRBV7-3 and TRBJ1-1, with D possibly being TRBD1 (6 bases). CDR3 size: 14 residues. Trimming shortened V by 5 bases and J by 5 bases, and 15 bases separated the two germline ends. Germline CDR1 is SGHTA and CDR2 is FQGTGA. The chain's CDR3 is CASSPGVSETEAFF. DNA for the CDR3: TGTGCCAGCAGCCCAGGGGTCAGTGAGACTGAAGCTTTCTTT.

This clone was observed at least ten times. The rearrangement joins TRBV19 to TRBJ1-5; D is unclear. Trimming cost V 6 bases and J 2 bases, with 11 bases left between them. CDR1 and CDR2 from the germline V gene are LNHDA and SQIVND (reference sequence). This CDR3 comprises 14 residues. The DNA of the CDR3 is TGTGCCAGTAGGACCTACAGACGCAATCAGCCCCAGCATTTT. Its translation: CASRTYRRNQPQHF. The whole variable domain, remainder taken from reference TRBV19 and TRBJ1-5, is DGGITQSPKYLFRKEGQNVTLSCEQNLNHDAMYWYRQDPGQGLRLIYYSQIVNDFQKGDIAEGYSVSREKKESFPLTVTSAQKNPTAFYLCASRTYRRNQPQHFGDGTRLSIL.

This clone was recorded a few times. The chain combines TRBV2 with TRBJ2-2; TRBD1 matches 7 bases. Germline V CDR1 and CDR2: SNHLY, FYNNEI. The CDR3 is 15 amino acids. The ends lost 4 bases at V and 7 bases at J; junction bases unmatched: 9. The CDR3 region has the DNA TGTGCCAGCAGTGGTCTAAGGGGGCGAGGCGGGGAGCTGTTTTTT. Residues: CASSGLRGRGGELFF.

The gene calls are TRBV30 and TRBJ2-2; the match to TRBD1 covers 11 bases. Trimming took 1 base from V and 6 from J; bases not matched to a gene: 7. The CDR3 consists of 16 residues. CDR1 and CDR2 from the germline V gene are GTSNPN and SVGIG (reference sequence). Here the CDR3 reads CAWSALGTGGAGELFF. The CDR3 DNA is TGTGCCTGGAGTGCCCTGGGGACAGGGGGGGCCGGGGAGCTGTTTTTT. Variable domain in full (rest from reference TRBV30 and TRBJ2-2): SQTIHQWPATLVQPVGSPLSLECTVEGTSNPNLYWYRQAAGRGLQLLFYSVGIGQISSEVPQNLSASRPQDRQFILSSKKLLLSDSGFYLCAWSALGTGGAGELFFGEGSRLTVL.

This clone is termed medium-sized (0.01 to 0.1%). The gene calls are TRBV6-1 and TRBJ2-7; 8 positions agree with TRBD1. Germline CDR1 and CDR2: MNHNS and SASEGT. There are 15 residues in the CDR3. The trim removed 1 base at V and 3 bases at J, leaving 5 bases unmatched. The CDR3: CASSEVQGANYEQYF. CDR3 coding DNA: TGTGCCAGCAGTGAAGTCCAGGGGGCCAACTACGAGCAGTACTTC.

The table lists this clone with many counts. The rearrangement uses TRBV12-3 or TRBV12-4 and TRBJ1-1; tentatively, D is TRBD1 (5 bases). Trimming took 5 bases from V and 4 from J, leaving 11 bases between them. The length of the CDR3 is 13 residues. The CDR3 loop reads CASSHRTTTEAFF. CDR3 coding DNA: TGTGCCAGCAGTCACAGGACTACCACTGAAGCTTTCTTT.

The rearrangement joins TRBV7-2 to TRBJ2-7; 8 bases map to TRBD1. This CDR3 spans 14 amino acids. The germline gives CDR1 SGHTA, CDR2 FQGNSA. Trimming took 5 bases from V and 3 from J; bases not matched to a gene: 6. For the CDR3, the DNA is TGTGCCAGCAGCCTCCAGGGGGCTGACTACGAGCAGTACTTC. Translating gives CASSLQGADYEQYF.

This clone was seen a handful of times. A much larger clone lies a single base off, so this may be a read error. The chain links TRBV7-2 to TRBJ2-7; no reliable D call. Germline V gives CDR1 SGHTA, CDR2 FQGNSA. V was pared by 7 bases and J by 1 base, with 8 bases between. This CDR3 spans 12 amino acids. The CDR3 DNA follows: TGTGCCAGCATCTCCCGTTCCTACGAGCAGTACTTC. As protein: CASISRSYEQYF.

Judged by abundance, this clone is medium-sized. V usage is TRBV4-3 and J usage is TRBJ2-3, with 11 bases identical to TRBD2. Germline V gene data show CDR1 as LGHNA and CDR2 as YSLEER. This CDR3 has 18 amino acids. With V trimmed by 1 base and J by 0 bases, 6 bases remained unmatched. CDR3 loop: CASSQGTSGPSSTDTQYF. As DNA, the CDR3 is TGCGCCAGCAGCCAAGGGACTAGCGGGCCCTCTAGCACAGATACGCAGTATTTT.

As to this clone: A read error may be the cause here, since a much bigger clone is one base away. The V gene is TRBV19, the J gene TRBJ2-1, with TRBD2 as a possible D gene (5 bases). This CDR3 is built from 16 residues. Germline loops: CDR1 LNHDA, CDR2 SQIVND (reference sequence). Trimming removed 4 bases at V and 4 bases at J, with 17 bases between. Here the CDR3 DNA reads TGTGCCAGTAGTAATCCCCTCCGGGAAAGGTACAATGAGCAGTTCTTC. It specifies CASSNPLRERYNEQFF.

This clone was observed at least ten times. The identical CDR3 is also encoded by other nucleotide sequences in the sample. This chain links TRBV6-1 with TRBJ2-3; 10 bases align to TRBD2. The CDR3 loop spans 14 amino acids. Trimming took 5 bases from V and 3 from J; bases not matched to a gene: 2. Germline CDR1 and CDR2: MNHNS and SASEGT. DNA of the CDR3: TGTGCCAGCAGTTCGGGACTAGCGACAGATACGCAGTATTTT. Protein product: CASSSGLATDTQYF.

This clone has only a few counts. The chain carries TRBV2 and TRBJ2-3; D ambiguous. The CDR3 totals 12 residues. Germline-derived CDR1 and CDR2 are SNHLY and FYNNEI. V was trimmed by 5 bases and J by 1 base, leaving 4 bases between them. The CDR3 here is CASSSGTDTQYF. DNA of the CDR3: TGTGCCAGCAGTAGCGGCACAGATACGCAGTATTTT.

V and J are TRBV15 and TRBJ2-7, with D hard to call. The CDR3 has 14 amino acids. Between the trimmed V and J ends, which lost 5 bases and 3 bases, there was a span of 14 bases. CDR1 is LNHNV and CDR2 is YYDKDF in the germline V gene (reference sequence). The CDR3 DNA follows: TGTGCCACCAGCCGCAGTGGAAACCGCTACGAGCAGTACTTC. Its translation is CATSRSGNRYEQYF.

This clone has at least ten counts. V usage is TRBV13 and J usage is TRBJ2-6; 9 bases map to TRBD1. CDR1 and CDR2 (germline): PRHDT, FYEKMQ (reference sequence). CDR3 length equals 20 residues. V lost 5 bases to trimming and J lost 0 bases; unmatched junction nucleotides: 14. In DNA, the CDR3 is TGTGCCAGCAGCCTCATTTTAAGGACAGGGGTTTTCTCTGGGGCCAACGTCCTGACTTTC. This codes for CASSLILRTGVFSGANVLTF.